The TCR beta chain described here comes from a study of blood T cell repertoires in COVID-19. Study-level information: The analysed material was cDNA or gDNA that came from T cells, B-cell-depleted T cells, or PBMCs.

In the original processing: Amplification with reference gene primers provided the estimates of nucleated cell counts. Generated by immunoSEQ multiplex PCR, the TCRdb table keeps only in-frame clones and is missing some. Clonal size and the V and J genes are those of that table, whereas D and trimming came from the DNA. Of approximately 100,000 clones detected, about 85% appear once; the ten largest clones hold more than 30%. Germline CDR1 reads MDHEN; CDR2 reads SYDVKM. The V end lost 4 bases, the J end lost 3 bases, and 10 bases lay between the germline ends. The CDR3 contains 14 residues. The source of this sequence is an elderly man with acute or convalescent COVID-19. The chain combines TRBV28 with TRBJ2-1, with D hard to call. Sequenced material: peripheral blood. For the CDR3, the DNA is TGTGCCAGCAGTTCAAGTCGGTACTACAATGAGCAGTTCTTC. It specifies CASSSSRYYNEQFF.